This T cell receptor beta chain was observed in a study of blood T cell repertoires in COVID-19. The junction had 14 bases not matched to a gene; V was cut back by 1 base and J by 5 bases. The germline CDR1 and CDR2 sequences are SGHRS and YFSETQ. The CDR3 is 17 residues long. The table came from immunoSEQ multiplex PCR; TCRdb's copy has only in-frame clones and leaves some out. The sample carries fewer than 200,000 clones, roughly 70% recorded once. The rearrangement joins TRBV5-1 to TRBJ2-5; 7 nucleotides agree with TRBD1. The sequenced sample consisted of peripheral blood. This TCR came from a woman older than 75 with acute or convalescent COVID-19. The CDR3 sequence: CASSLSSSAQGPETQYF. The CDR3 DNA sequence: TGCGCCAGCAGCTTGTCTAGTTCCGCACAGGGGCCGGAGACCCAGTACTTC.